The 24 T cell receptor beta chains below were found in one sample sequenced in a study of blood T cells in healthy people across ages. A second PCR of 7 to 11 cycles used a sample-barcoded 5' primer and a J-beta primer mix. TCRdb itself ran the 5' RACE reads through MiXCR, one entry per CDR3 protein. The table records some 900,000 distinct CDR3 sequences, under 35% of them present only once. The sequenced sample consisted of blood. These TCRs come from a woman of 80 years or more in good health.

This clonotype showed up many times. The J gene is TRBJ2-7, the V gene TRBV28; 8 bases match TRBD2. The ends lost 5 bases at V and 4 bases at J; junction bases unmatched: 10. The CDR3 sequence is 15 residues long. CDR1 MDHEN and CDR2 SYDVKM come from the germline V gene. This CDR3 reads CASSPGGPGSYEQYF. The CDR3 nucleotides read TGTGCCAGCAGTCCGGGGGGGCCAGGGTCGTACGAGCAGTACTTC.

This clonotype was detected a few times. The J gene is TRBJ1-5, the V gene TRBV30; 9 bases are shared with TRBD1. Germline assignment: CDR1 GTSNPN and CDR2 SVGIG (reference sequence). This CDR3 spans 15 amino acids. After removal of 3 bases from V and 2 bases from J, the junction contained 5 bases not matched to a gene. CDR3 sequence reads: CAWSRQGVRNQPQHF. CDR3 DNA sequence: TGTGCCTGGAGCCGACAGGGGGTACGCAATCAGCCCCAGCATTTT.

The chain recombines TRBV12-3 or TRBV12-4 with TRBJ2-3; D perhaps matches TRBD2 (5 bases). This CDR3 has 15 residues. The ends were cut back, 2 bases at V and 4 bases at J, with 13 bases in the middle. The CDR3 loop reads CASSLMRVRADTQYF. The CDR3, as DNA: TGTGCCAGCAGTTTAATGAGGGTGAGAGCAGATACGCAGTATTTT.

This clonotype was recorded at least ten times. The chain employs TRBV28 and TRBJ2-1, with 9 bases matching TRBD1. The length of the CDR3 is 16 residues. V lost 6 bases and J lost 6; bases outside the gene matches: 12. Germline CDR1 reads MDHEN; CDR2 reads SYDVKM. CDR3 amino acids: CASSTTGTGRVNEQFF. CDR3 DNA: TGTGCCAGCAGCACTACCGGGACAGGGAGGGTCAATGAGCAGTTCTTC.

There are a few counts of this clonotype. This chain joins TRBV3-1 and TRBJ2-5, with TRBD2 as a possible D gene (5 bases). The V and J ends lost 2 bases and 5 bases respectively, with 12 bases between them. Germline lookup yields CDR1 LGHDT and CDR2 YNNKEL (reference sequence). This CDR3 comprises 14 residues. CDR3 protein: CASSQSGVRETQYF. For the CDR3, the DNA is TGTGCCAGCAGCCAATCCGGGGTGCGCGAGACCCAGTACTTC.

A few counts support this clonotype. One base away lies a much larger clone, so this may be a sequencing read error. This chain connects TRBV6-5 to TRBJ2-1, with D possibly called TRBD1 or TRBD2 (5 bases each). The CDR3 covers 14 residues. V was clipped by 6 bases and J by 3 bases, with 12 bases between them. CDR1 MNHEY and CDR2 SVGAGI come from the germline V gene. The CDR3 sequence: CASRGTPCYNEQFF. The CDR3 nucleotides read TGTGCCAGCAGGGGGACGCCTTGCTACAATGAGCAGTTCTTC.

Remarks on this clonotype: A much larger clone lies one base from this, so it may be a read error. V is TRBV20-1 and J is TRBJ2-5; 7 bases agree with TRBD2. The germline gives CDR1 DFQATT, CDR2 SNEGSKA (reference sequence). The CDR3 covers 12 residues. V was pared by 2 bases and J by 11 bases, with 8 bases of the junction left unmatched. The CDR3 loop reads CSARRTRAEQYF. The CDR3 nucleotides are TGCAGTGCTAGAAGGACTAGAGCTGAGCAGTACTTC.

This clonotype was counted between two and nine times. The rearrangement joins TRBV2 to TRBJ2-2; TRBD2 aligns across 7 bases. CDR3 size: 14 residues. J lost 4 bases, V lost 6 bases, and 5 bases had no gene match. The germline V gene encodes CDR1 SNHLY and CDR2 FYNNEI. The CDR3 is CASRGGTVTGELFF. As DNA, the CDR3 is TGTGCCAGCAGGGGGGGGACGGTCACCGGGGAGCTGTTTTTT.

Details on this clonotype: A read error may explain this, as a much larger clone is one base away. This chain links TRBV7-9 with TRBJ2-1, with TRBD2 identical over 10 bases. The CDR3 consists of 16 residues. Germline V gene lookup returns CDR1 SEHNR and CDR2 FQNEAQ (reference sequence). CDR3 residues: CASSFLLAGSYSEQFF. The CDR3, as DNA: TGTGCCAGCAGCTTTTTACTAGCGGGGTCGTACAGTGAGCAGTTCTTC.

This clonotype was found many times. The chain employs TRBV20-1 and TRBJ2-5; TRBD2 matches 11 bases. The CDR3 length is 15 residues. Per germline, CDR1 DFQATT and CDR2 SNEGSKA (reference sequence). J lost 4 bases, V lost 5 bases, and 9 bases had no gene match. CDR3 bases: TGCAGTGCTTCTCCCGGGACTAGCGGACCAGAGACCCAGTACTTC. Translation: CSASPGTSGPETQYF.

This clonotype has at least ten counts. The chain has TRBV28 and TRBJ2-3; 8 positions agree with TRBD2. This CDR3 has 15 residues. Per the germline V gene, CDR1 is MDHEN and CDR2 is SYDVKM. V was pared by 3 bases and J by 6 bases, with 8 bases of the junction left unmatched. CDR3 protein: CASSFGGAREDTQYF. The CDR3 nucleotides read TGTGCCAGCAGTTTCGGGGGGGCCCGCGAGGATACGCAGTATTTT.

The rearrangement links TRBV20-1 to TRBJ2-5; maybe TRBD2 (6 bases). V was trimmed by 0 bases and J by 4 bases, leaving 15 bases between them. This CDR3 has 15 residues. The germline V gene has CDR1 DFQATT and CDR2 SNEGSKA (reference sequence). CDR3 DNA sequence: TGCAGTGCTAGAGATTTTCGGGAGTCGGGAGAGACCCAGTACTTC. This codes for CSARDFRESGETQYF.

The gene calls are TRBV20-1 and TRBJ2-7; 9 bases are a match to TRBD1. The CDR3 has 15 residues. Trimming cost V 0 bases and J 2 bases; bases outside gene matches: 5. Germline V CDR1 and CDR2: DFQATT, SNEGSKA (reference sequence). The CDR3 DNA reads TGCAGTGCTAGAGATTGGGACAGGGATACCTACGAGCAGTACTTC. Translation gives CSARDWDRDTYEQYF.

This clonotype was counted ten times or more. The chain has TRBV7-2 and TRBJ2-7, with 8 bases fitting TRBD1. Germline V lookup: CDR1 SGHTA, CDR2 FQGNSA. V shed 6 bases, J shed 2 bases, and the junction held 9 bases outside the gene matches. The CDR3 is 15 residues long. CDR3 bases: TGTGCCAGCAGGCCTAATCCAGGGGGCCCCTACGAGCAGTACTTC. This gives the protein CASRPNPGGPYEQYF. The entire variable domain, with the rest obtained from reference TRBV7-2 and TRBJ2-7, is as follows: GAGVSQSPSNKVTEKGKDVELRCDPISGHTALYWYRQSLGQGLEFLIYFQGNSAPDKSGLPSDRFSAERTGGSVSTLTIQRTQQEDSAVYLCASRPNPGGPYEQYFGPGTRLTVT.

This clonotype was observed many times. V usage is TRBV18 and J usage is TRBJ2-5; D unclear. The V end lost 3 bases, the J end lost 7 bases, and 15 bases lay between the germline ends. Germline V lookup: CDR1 KGHSH, CDR2 LQKENI. The CDR3 length is 14 residues. DNA of the CDR3: TGTGCCAGCTCACCGAAAGGGAACGGTCGGACCCAGTACTTC. Translating gives CASSPKGNGRTQYF.

This clonotype has just a few counts. An end of the junction does not agree with germline; a read error may underlie this. This sequence joins TRBV12-3 or TRBV12-4 and TRBJ2-1; 9 bases map to TRBD2. This CDR3 comprises 20 residues. CDR3 amino acids: CANSLLQASGALSSCNEQFF. The CDR3 DNA sequence: TGTGCCAACAGTCTCCTCCAGGCTAGCGGGGCCCTCAGCTCCTGCAATGAGCAGTTCTTC.

This clonotype was seen a handful of times. The V gene is TRBV5-5, the J gene TRBJ1-1; 7 nucleotides match TRBD1. The V gene's germline CDR1 is SGHKS and CDR2 YYEKEE (reference sequence). The junction had 7 bases not matched to a gene; V was cut back by 4 bases and J by 7 bases. This CDR3 has 13 amino acids. In nucleotides, the CDR3 is TGTGCCAGCAGCACCAAGGGACAGCTTGAAGCTTTCTTT. This encodes CASSTKGQLEAFF.

This clonotype was detected many times. CDR3 sequence: CASSLPGQGAREQYF. Here the CDR3 DNA reads TGTGCCAGCAGTTTACCGGGACAGGGGGCGCGAGAGCAGTACTTC. The rearrangement uses TRBV28 and TRBJ2-7, with TRBD1 matching over 12 bases. This CDR3 has 15 residues. The ends lost 2 bases at V and 7 bases at J; junction bases unmatched: 6. Germline assignment: CDR1 MDHEN and CDR2 SYDVKM.

This clonotype was detected only a few times. CDR3 bases: TGTGCCAGTAGTAAGGCAGGGACAGGGACAAATGAGCAGTTCTTC. It is translated as CASSKAGTGTNEQFF. J is TRBJ2-1 and V is TRBV19, with 9 positions matching TRBD1. The CDR3 consists of 15 residues. The V segment lost 4 bases and the J segment 7 bases; nucleotides outside the gene matches: 8. Germline values: CDR1 LNHDA, CDR2 SQIVND (reference sequence).

This clonotype appeared many times. The rearrangement uses TRBV30 and TRBJ2-1, with TRBD2 identical over 8 bases. There are 15 residues in the CDR3. Germline loops: CDR1 GTSNPN, CDR2 SVGIG (reference sequence). The J segment lost 10 bases and the V segment lost 3 bases, leaving 14 bases of the junction unmatched. The CDR3 sequence is CAWRPAGLVAKEQFF. The CDR3 region has the DNA TGTGCCTGGAGGCCCGCGGGACTAGTTGCCAAGGAGCAGTTCTTC.

The table lists this clonotype with many counts. The chain has TRBV4-3 and TRBJ1-2; D is possibly TRBD1 (5 bases). Germline CDR1 and CDR2: LGHNA and YSLEER. Trimming pared 1 base from V and 2 bases from J, leaving 11 bases between. This CDR3 contains 15 residues. The CDR3 spells CASSQAQGLNYGYTF. CDR3 bases: TGCGCCAGCAGCCAAGCCCAGGGACTAAACTATGGCTACACCTTC.

Ten or more counts support this clonotype. The chain is built from TRBV5-6 and TRBJ2-7; D is perhaps TRBD1 or TRBD2 (5 bases each). Germline assignment: CDR1 SGHDT and CDR2 YYEEEE. The CDR3 is 15 residues long. V was shortened by 2 bases and J by 0 bases, with 12 bases between the two germline ends. The CDR3 spells CASSLVGTDSYEQYF. The CDR3 DNA follows: TGTGCCAGCAGCTTAGTCGGGACGGACTCCTACGAGCAGTACTTC. Full variable domain (rest looked up from reference TRBV5-6 and TRBJ2-7): DAGVTQSPTHLIKTRGQQVTLRCSPKSGHDTVSWYQQALGQGPQFIFQYYEEEERQRGNFPDRFSGHQFPNYSSELNVNALLLGDSALYLCASSLVGTDSYEQYFGPGTRLTVT.

The gene calls are TRBV12-3 or TRBV12-4 and TRBJ1-1, with TRBD1 matching over 8 bases. This CDR3 has 17 amino acids. Trimming at V came to 2 bases and at J to 4 bases, leaving 12 bases not matched to a gene. Here the CDR3 DNA reads TGTGCCAGCAGTTTAAAGTCCCAGGGGGCGTCGGGCACTGAAGCTTTCTTT. Translating gives CASSLKSQGASGTEAFF.

On this clonotype: An end of the junction differs from the germline gene, which may be a read error. This chain uses TRBV7-2 with TRBJ2-3; 11 nucleotides align to TRBD2. Germline V lookup: CDR1 SGHTA, CDR2 FQGNSA. The CDR3 sequence is 16 residues long. The CDR3 region is CGSSQTSGVSTDTQYF. The CDR3 DNA sequence: TGTGGCAGCAGCCAGACTAGCGGGGTCTCCACAGATACGCAGTATTTT. The full variable domain, rest sourced from reference TRBV7-2 and TRBJ2-3, is GAGVSQSPSNKVTEKGKDVELRCDPISGHTALYWYRQSLGQGLEFLIYFQGNSAPDKSGLPSDRFSAERTGGSVSTLTIQRTQQEDSAVYLCGSSQTSGVSTDTQYFGPGTRLTVL.